This T cell receptor (beta chain) stems from a study of response to subunit inactivated influenza vaccine (dated by TCRdb to the late 2010s). General notes on the study: Deep quantitative profiling of the T cell receptor repertoire was used in the study to follow responses to a trivalent subunit inactivated influenza vaccine. The study at large found these results: It was suggested by the authors that each seasonal influenza vaccination may recruit only a limited number of new T cells.

This clonotype was found a few times. The antigen it recognizes is unknown. There are no base qualities to consult, and no much larger clone falls within one base. Library construction relied on RT-PCR. The instrument was an Illumina HiSeq 2500. TCRdb passed the public sequencing reads through fastp at Q25 and MiXCR, retaining productive beta sequences. Each record represents a unique CDR3 protein, reported with the most common genes and DNA among its rows. The sample yields around 850,000 distinct CDR3 sequences; under 20% were counted once. Under 13% of the sample is taken by the ten largest. The CDR3, cysteine through phenylalanine, is 15 amino acids long. The DNA shown is the 45-base CDR3, in frame from base 1. CDR1 KGHDR and CDR2 SFDVKD are derived from the germline V gene. After removal of 9 bases from V and 0 bases from J, the junction retains 3 bases not matched to a gene.

The sequence links TRBV24-1 to TRBJ2-7, with 14 bases aligning to TRBD2. Sample: PBMCs from blood, taken 5 days after vaccination. The clonotype was recovered from a man aged 50-59 years who received an inactivated influenza vaccine. Donor details come from another sample of the same person, matched by shared clones. For the CDR3, the sequence is CATGGLAGDSYEQYF. The sequence in DNA is TGTGCCACCGGGGGACTAGCGGGAGACTCCTACGAGCAGTACTTC.